One and the same sample provided the 25 T cell receptor beta chains below, sequenced in a study of OX40 agonist ivuxolimab in advanced cancers. Preparation of the library involved the immunoSEQ multiplex PCR assay. Imported from immuneACCESS, the table was reduced by TCRdb to in-frame sequences with V and J called. These copies leave out some clones; in studies compared against another copy, an unresolved V gene accounts for under half, and the cause of the remainder is not known. This sample has 70,000 to 95,000 clones in its table, and roughly 84% of those were observed once. The ten biggest clones cover roughly 1.1% of the sample. This specimen was CD4+ or CD8+ T cells sorted from blood, taken in a trial of the OX40 agonist ivuxolimab. The receptors here all came from an adult with an advanced solid tumor such as melanoma, head and neck, liver or kidney cancer.

The rearrangement joins TRBV21-1 to TRBJ1-5. TRBV21-1 is tagged as a pseudogene. The CDR3 extends over 15 amino acids. Written as DNA, the CDR3 is TGTGCCGGCTTTACAGGGGAGGGCGGCAATCAGCCCCAGCATTTT. It yields the protein CAGFTGEGGNQPQHF.

This clone was seen a few times. CDR3 loop: CASSTLTGRSGNTIYF. The CDR3 DNA sequence: TGTGCCAGCAGCACTCTGACAGGGCGCTCTGGAAACACCATATATTTT. The genes are TRBV11-2 and TRBJ1-3; 7 nucleotides agree with TRBD1. The germline CDR1 and CDR2 sequences are SGHAT and FQNNGV. Trimming cost V 5 bases and J 0 bases; bases outside gene matches: 7. The CDR3 has 16 amino acids.

This rearrangement joins TRBV7-2 to TRBJ1-2; D not resolved. The V and J ends lost 6 bases and 8 bases respectively, with 25 bases between them. Germline V gene sequence: CDR1 SGHTA, CDR2 FQGNSA. CDR3 length equals 16 residues. The CDR3 region has the DNA TGTGCCAGCAGGATCCGAGCAGTCGGTGGAGGAGGGGGCTACACCTTC. Translating it yields CASRIRAVGGGGGYTF.

This rearrangement joins TRBV6-6 to TRBJ1-1; 9 bases fit TRBD1. Germline loops: CDR1 MNHNY, CDR2 SVGAGI (reference sequence). The J segment lost 6 bases and the V segment lost 6 bases, leaving 14 bases of the junction unmatched. This CDR3 comprises 16 residues. Here the CDR3 reads CASSPTGTGIHPEAFF. The CDR3, as DNA: TGTGCCAGCAGCCCCACCGGGACAGGGATTCATCCTGAAGCTTTCTTT.

The CDR3, as DNA: TGTGCCAGCAGCTTATCCCCTTTGACAGTAGGCAATTCACCCCTCCACTTT. This gives the protein CASSLSPLTVGNSPLHF. The V gene is TRBV11-2, the J gene TRBJ1-6; a weak D match, TRBD1 (5 bases). Germline CDR1 is SGHAT and CDR2 is FQNNGV. Deletions cut 2 bases from V and 7 bases from J, with 18 bases between. The CDR3 extends over 17 amino acids.

This chain connects TRBV9 to TRBJ1-2, with TRBD1 identical over 12 bases. In germline, CDR1 is SGDLS, CDR2 YYNGEE. The length of the CDR3 is 15 residues. J was trimmed by 7 bases and V by 4 bases; bases with no gene match: 8. CDR3 in amino acids: CASSPTGTGGAGYTF. Written as DNA, the CDR3 is TGTGCCAGCAGCCCCACCGGGACAGGGGGCGCTGGCTACACCTTC. Drawing the rest from reference TRBV9 and TRBJ1-2, the complete variable domain is DSGVTQTPKHLITATGQRVTLRCSPRSGDLSVYWYQQSLDQGLQFLIQYYNGEERAKGNILERFSAQQFPDLHSELNLSSLELGDSALYFCASSPTGTGGAGYTFGSGTRLTVV.

The chain couples TRBV6-5 to TRBJ1-5, with D perhaps TRBD1 (5 bases). The V gene lost 0 bases and the J gene lost 6 bases, with 12 bases spanning the gap. The CDR3 is made up of 15 amino acids. From germline, CDR1 is MNHEY and CDR2 SVGAGI. The CDR3 DNA follows: TGTGCCAGCAGTTACTCGTGGGACGGGGGTCAGCCCCAGCATTTT. Translation: CASSYSWDGGQPQHF.

The V call is TRBV28, the J call TRBJ2-2; 7 bases align to TRBD2. V trimming: 2 bases; J trimming: 2 bases; junction bases outside the gene matches: 2. Germline V lookup: CDR1 MDHEN, CDR2 SYDVKM. The CDR3 covers 15 residues. In nucleotides, the CDR3 is TGTGCCAGCAGTTTAGGGGGGGTTAACACCGGGGAGCTGTTTTTT. Amino acid sequence: CASSLGGVNTGELFF. The full variable domain, rest sourced from reference TRBV28 and TRBJ2-2, is DVKVTQSSRYLVKRTGEKVFLECVQDMDHENMFWYRQDPGLGLRLIYFSYDVKMKEKGDIPEGYSVSREKKERFSLILESASTNQTSMYLCASSLGGVNTGELFFGEGSRLTVL.

The chain carries TRBV11-1 and TRBJ2-1; no definite D call. Germline values: CDR1 SGHAT, CDR2 FQDESV (reference sequence). This CDR3 is built from 14 residues. The germline V and J ends were trimmed by 7 bases and 8 bases, with 18 bases remaining between them. CDR3 sequence (DNA): TGTGCCAGCAAGGTAAGCCAGACCCACGATGAGCAGTTCTTC. The encoded protein is CASKVSQTHDEQFF.

The V gene is TRBV5-1, the J gene TRBJ2-3; D gene ambiguous. V dropped 4 bases and J dropped 4 bases, with 10 bases sitting between them. From germline, CDR1 is SGHRS and CDR2 YFSETQ. This CDR3 region has 13 residues. The CDR3 DNA follows: TGCGCCAGCAGCCAGGATGGGGCAGATACGCAGTATTTT. Its protein product is CASSQDGADTQYF.

The chain carries TRBV27 and TRBJ1-5; D gene ambiguous. Germline V gene data show CDR1 as MNHEY and CDR2 as SMNVEV (reference sequence). The V and J ends lost 5 bases and 0 bases respectively, with 5 bases between them. This CDR3 comprises 13 residues. The CDR3 DNA follows: TGTGCCAGCAGTATTAATAGCAATCAGCCCCAGCATTTT. It codes for CASSINSNQPQHF.

In this sample, this clone turned up once. This chain connects TRBV29-1 to TRBJ2-3; possibly TRBD1 for D (6 bases). Trimming shortened V by 1 base and J by 4 bases, and 18 bases separated the two germline ends. CDR3 size: 16 residues. CDR1 and CDR2 (germline): SQVTM, ANQGSEA. Written as DNA, the CDR3 is TGCAGCGTTGAAGGCTCCTCGTTGGGGGCAGCAGATACGCAGTATTTT. Translated: CSVEGSSLGAADTQYF.

This clone was counted only a few times. This chain links TRBV7-3 with TRBJ1-1, with D maybe TRBD1 (6 bases). CDR1 and CDR2 (germline): SGHTA, FQGTGA. This CDR3 contains 13 residues. Trimming removed 6 bases from V and 1 base from J, with 9 bases in between. Here the CDR3 reads CASRWDTNTEAFF. Written as DNA, the CDR3 is TGTGCCAGCAGGTGGGACACGAACACTGAAGCTTTCTTT.

The chain has TRBV27 and TRBJ2-1; D may match TRBD1 or TRBD2 (5 bases each). CDR1 and CDR2 (germline): MNHEY, SMNVEV (reference sequence). Trimming pared 4 bases from V and 9 bases from J, leaving 19 bases between. This CDR3 region has 15 residues. The CDR3 sequence: CASSWGRTKGTEQFF. The DNA for the CDR3 is TGTGCCAGCAGTTGGGGCCGAACAAAGGGGACTGAGCAGTTCTTC.

The rearrangement links TRBV5-5 to TRBJ1-1, with D uncertain. The CDR3 consists of 13 residues. Trimming removed 2 bases at V and 0 bases at J, with 5 bases between. Germline V gives CDR1 SGHKS, CDR2 YYEKEE (reference sequence). DNA for the CDR3: TGTGCCAGCAGCTTACCCTTGAACACTGAAGCTTTCTTT. Encoded protein: CASSLPLNTEAFF.

The CDR3 region is CASTEGWADTQYF. The DNA for the CDR3 is TGTGCCAGCACCGAGGGGTGGGCAGATACGCAGTATTTT. The gene calls are TRBV7-2 and TRBJ2-3, with D perhaps TRBD1 or TRBD2 (5 bases each). The CDR3 has 13 amino acids. V shed 7 bases and J shed 4 bases, with 12 bases lying between them. Germline CDR1 and CDR2: SGHTA and FQGNSA.

Only a few counts were recorded for this clone. The rearrangement joins TRBV10-3 to TRBJ1-1, with D possibly matching TRBD1 (6 bases). The V end was cut by 4 bases, the J end by 1 base, with 10 bases between. The CDR3 loop spans 14 amino acids. Germline V gene sequence: CDR1 ENHRY, CDR2 SYGVKD. Here the CDR3 DNA reads TGTGCCATCAGTGCACAGGGAGGGAACACTGAAGCTTTCTTT. Translated, it gives CAISAQGGNTEAFF.

The chain is built from TRBV19 and TRBJ1-1; 9 positions match TRBD1. CDR1 and CDR2 from the germline V gene are LNHDA and SQIVND (reference sequence). CDR3 length: 14 amino acids. The J segment lost 11 bases and the V segment lost 3 bases, leaving 10 bases of the junction unmatched. This CDR3 is CASSMGQGNVEAFF. CDR3 nucleotides: TGTGCCAGTAGTATGGGACAGGGCAACGTCGAGGCTTTCTTT. The whole variable domain, remainder taken from reference TRBV19 and TRBJ1-1, is DGGITQSPKYLFRKEGQNVTLSCEQNLNHDAMYWYRQDPGQGLRLIYYSQIVNDFQKGDIAEGYSVSREKKESFPLTVTSAQKNPTAFYLCASSMGQGNVEAFFGQGTRLTVV.

V and J are TRBV18 and TRBJ1-1; 7 nucleotides align to TRBD1. Germline CDR1 and CDR2: KGHSH and LQKENI. The CDR3 is 16 residues long. V lost 2 bases and J lost 4; bases outside the gene matches: 10. The CDR3 here is CASSPSVQGDGTEAFF. The CDR3, as DNA: TGTGCCAGCTCACCATCCGTGCAGGGGGACGGCACTGAAGCTTTCTTT.

CDR3 coding DNA: TGTGCCAGCAGTCTCACACAATACGAGCAGTACTTC. Its translation is CASSLTQYEQYF. This sequence joins TRBV28 and TRBJ2-7; D not certain. Trimming took off 5 bases at V and 4 bases at J, with 9 bases between the two ends. The CDR3 consists of 12 residues. Germline CDR1 and CDR2: MDHEN and SYDVKM.

There are a few counts of this clone. The gene calls are TRBV11-1 and TRBJ1-2; 7 bases align to TRBD1. J was trimmed by 6 bases and V by 5 bases; bases with no gene match: 9. From germline, CDR1 is SGHAT and CDR2 FQDESV (reference sequence). The CDR3 sequence is 14 residues long. DNA for the CDR3: TGTGCCAGCAGCCCGACACAGGGGTTTAATGGCTACACCTTC. Protein sequence: CASSPTQGFNGYTF.

The chain carries TRBV18 and TRBJ1-1, with 7 bases fitting TRBD1. V was clipped by 6 bases and J by 7 bases; unmatched bases: 8. The length of the CDR3 is 13 residues. Germline V lookup: CDR1 KGHSH, CDR2 LQKENI. CDR3 sequence reads: CASSTDRAGEAFF. CDR3 coding DNA: TGTGCCAGCTCTACCGACAGGGCAGGTGAAGCTTTCTTT.

This clone was seen a single time. The genes are TRBV2 and TRBJ1-5, with D possibly being TRBD1 (5 bases). Trimming took 9 bases from V and 4 from J, leaving 16 bases between them. The CDR3 extends over 14 amino acids. CDR1 and CDR2 from the germline V gene are SNHLY and FYNNEI. The CDR3 loop reads CASTGTLENQPQHF. CDR3 coding DNA: TGTGCCAGTACCGGGACCCTGGAGAATCAGCCCCAGCATTTT.

V and J are TRBV6-5 and TRBJ1-5; D not resolved. Trimming took off 3 bases at V and 2 bases at J, with 11 bases between the two ends. The germline gives CDR1 MNHEY, CDR2 SVGAGI. There are 15 residues in the CDR3. The CDR3 DNA sequence: TGTGCCAGCAGTTATGGAGGAATAGGCAATCAGCCCCAGCATTTT. This translates into CASSYGGIGNQPQHF.

The CDR3 coding sequence is TGTGCCAGCAGCCAAGACAGGTCCAAGGATACGCAGTATTTT. This gives the protein CASSQDRSKDTQYF. The rearrangement joins TRBV4-2 to TRBJ2-3; no firm D call. This CDR3 has 14 amino acids. The germline CDR1 and CDR2 sequences are LGHNA and YNFKEQ. Between the trimmed V and J ends, which lost 0 bases and 6 bases, there was a span of 10 bases.